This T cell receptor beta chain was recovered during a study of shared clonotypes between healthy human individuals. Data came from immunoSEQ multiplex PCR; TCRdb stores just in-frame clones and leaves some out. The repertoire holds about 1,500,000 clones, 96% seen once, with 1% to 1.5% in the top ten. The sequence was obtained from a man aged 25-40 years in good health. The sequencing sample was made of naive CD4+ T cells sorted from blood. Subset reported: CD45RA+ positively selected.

CDR3 protein: CASSRDSHNEQFF. CDR3 bases: TGTGCCAGTAGTAGGGACAGCCACAATGAGCAGTTCTTC. This rearrangement joins TRBV19 to TRBJ2-1; 7 nucleotides match TRBD1. J lost 5 bases, V lost 4 bases, and 2 bases had no gene match. Looked up from germline, CDR1 is LNHDA and CDR2 is SQIVND (reference sequence). The CDR3 is 13 residues long.